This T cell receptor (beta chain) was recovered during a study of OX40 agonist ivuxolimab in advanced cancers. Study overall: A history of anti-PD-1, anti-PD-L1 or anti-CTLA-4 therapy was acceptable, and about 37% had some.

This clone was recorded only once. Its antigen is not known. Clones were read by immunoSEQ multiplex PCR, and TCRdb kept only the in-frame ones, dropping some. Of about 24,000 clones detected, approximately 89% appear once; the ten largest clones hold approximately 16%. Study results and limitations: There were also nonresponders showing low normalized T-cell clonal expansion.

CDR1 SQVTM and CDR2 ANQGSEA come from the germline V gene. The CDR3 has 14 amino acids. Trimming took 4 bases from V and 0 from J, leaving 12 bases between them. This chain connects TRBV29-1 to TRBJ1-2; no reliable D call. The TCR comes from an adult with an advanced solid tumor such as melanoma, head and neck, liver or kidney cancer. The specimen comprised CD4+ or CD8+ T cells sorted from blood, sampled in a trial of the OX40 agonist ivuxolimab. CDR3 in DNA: TGCAGCGTTGTAGGCCGGGCCTCTAACTATGGCTACACCTTC. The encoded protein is CSVVGRASNYGYTF.